These 27 T cell receptor beta chains originate from one sample sequenced in a study of cytomegalovirus exposure and HLA in healthy donors. 60 Vbeta and 13 Jbeta primers were used in PCR. Sequencing used immunoSEQ multiplex PCR; TCRdb keeps in-frame clones, though not all of them. The sample has fewer than 200,000 clones; roughly 80% are singletons. The sequenced sample was PBMCs. The receptors here all came from a woman aged 45-65 years in good health and CMV-seropositive.

This clone was counted between two and nine times. This chain links TRBV5-1 with TRBJ2-2, with 10 positions matching TRBD1. This CDR3 region has 14 residues. The J segment lost 8 bases and the V segment lost 3 bases, leaving 4 bases of the junction unmatched. CDR1 is SGHRS and CDR2 is YFSETQ in the germline V gene. CDR3 bases: TGCGCCAGCAGCTGGGGACAGGGGTATGGGGAGCTGTTTTTT. It is translated as CASSWGQGYGELFF.

This chain joins TRBV5-1 and TRBJ2-7; D possibly corresponds to TRBD2 (5 bases). The V and J ends lost 4 bases and 0 bases respectively, with 5 bases between them. CDR3 length: 12 residues. Germline V gene sequence: CDR1 SGHRS, CDR2 YFSETQ. DNA for the CDR3: TGCGCCAGCAGCGGGAGCTCCTACGAGCAGTACTTC. Translation: CASSGSSYEQYF.

The chain uses TRBV5-4 and TRBJ2-7; D ambiguous. Germline V lookup: CDR1 SGHNT, CDR2 YYREEE (reference sequence). The V gene lost 2 bases and the J gene lost 2 bases, with 11 bases spanning the gap. The CDR3 has 14 residues. The CDR3 loop is CASSLAGVPYEQYF. The CDR3 DNA reads as TGTGCCAGCAGCTTAGCAGGTGTCCCCTACGAGCAGTACTTC.

V gene TRBV6-5 combines with J gene TRBJ1-2; D unresolved. The CDR3 runs to 15 residues. Germline assignment: CDR1 MNHEY and CDR2 SVGAGI. With 0 bases removed from V and 6 bases from J, the gap between germline ends came to 14 bases. CDR3 nucleotide sequence: TGTGCCAGCAGTTACTCGGTCAATGGAGGAAATGGCTACACCTTC. This gives the protein CASSYSVNGGNGYTF.

The V and J genes are TRBV2 and TRBJ2-1, with D possibly being TRBD1 (6 bases). This CDR3 is 14 amino acids long. In germline, CDR1 is SNHLY, CDR2 FYNNEI. The V end was cut by 10 bases, the J end by 7 bases, with 20 bases between. As DNA, the CDR3 is TGTGCCAACACCCCCGGCAGGGGCTGGAATGAGCAGTTCTTC. The encoded protein is CANTPGRGWNEQFF.

The chain uses TRBV5-4 and TRBJ2-1; TRBD2 matches 16 bases. The CDR3 consists of 18 residues. Germline V gene lookup returns CDR1 SGHNT and CDR2 YYREEE (reference sequence). Trimming at V came to 4 bases and at J to 4 bases, leaving 8 bases not matched to a gene. The CDR3 sequence is CASSTPGTSGRDYNEQFF. CDR3 in DNA: TGTGCCAGCAGCACACCCGGGACTAGCGGGAGGGATTACAATGAGCAGTTCTTC.

A few counts support this clone. The chain combines TRBV7-8 with TRBJ2-1; 7 nucleotides line up with TRBD1. Germline V CDR1 and CDR2: SGHVS, FQNEAQ. The CDR3 has 14 residues. Trimming at V came to 6 bases and at J to 4 bases, leaving 6 bases not matched to a gene. The CDR3 bases are TGTGCCAGCAGGGAACCGGGACAGTACAATGAGCAGTTCTTC. It yields the protein CASREPGQYNEQFF.

This chain connects TRBV4-3 to TRBJ2-2; perhaps TRBD2 as D (6 bases). The CDR3 has 14 residues. V lost 6 bases, J lost 8 bases, and 16 bases lay in between. The germline V gene encodes CDR1 LGHNA and CDR2 YSLEER. The CDR3 reads CASSQLGRGGELFF. Here the CDR3 DNA reads TGCGCCAGCAGTCAGCTCGGCCGGGGGGGGGAGCTGTTTTTT.

This clone has more than one count but fewer than ten. This sequence joins TRBV6-5 and TRBJ2-7; D is unresolved. Germline V gene data show CDR1 as MNHEY and CDR2 as SVGAGI. With 6 bases removed from V and 3 bases from J, the gap between germline ends came to 6 bases. This CDR3 has 11 residues. DNA of the CDR3: TGTGCCAGCAGGGGCAGCTACGAGCAGTACTTC. It specifies CASRGSYEQYF.

The chain has TRBV19 and TRBJ2-7; TRBD1 is a possible D gene (6 bases). CDR3 length: 13 amino acids. The germline CDR1 and CDR2 sequences are LNHDA and SQIVND (reference sequence). Trimming cost V 5 bases and J 5 bases, with 13 bases left between them. The DNA for the CDR3 is TGTGCCAGTAGTCAAACAGGGTCCCACGAGCAGTACTTC. Its protein product is CASSQTGSHEQYF.

The rearrangement joins TRBV5-1 to TRBJ2-5, with D perhaps matching TRBD2 (6 bases). The J call may be in error: the DNA end matches TRBJ2-7 better. Per germline, CDR1 SGHRS and CDR2 YFSETQ. The CDR3 covers 14 residues. The CDR3 spells CASYAGTGTYEQYF. The CDR3 DNA reads as TGCGCCAGCTACGCCGGGACTGGGACCTACGAGCAGTACTTC.

This chain uses TRBV9 with TRBJ2-7; 11 bases are a match to TRBD1. With V trimmed by 2 bases and J by 7 bases, 5 bases remained unmatched. The CDR3 has 14 residues. CDR1 SGDLS and CDR2 YYNGEE come from the germline V gene. The CDR3: CASSVGQGAWEQYF. As DNA, the CDR3 is TGTGCCAGCAGCGTTGGACAGGGGGCGTGGGAGCAGTACTTC. The entire variable domain, with the rest obtained from reference TRBV9 and TRBJ2-7, is as follows: DSGVTQTPKHLITATGQRVTLRCSPRSGDLSVYWYQQSLDQGLQFLIQYYNGEERAKGNILERFSAQQFPDLHSELNLSSLELGDSALYFCASSVGQGAWEQYFGPGTRLTVT.

The gene calls are TRBV5-4 and TRBJ2-5; 10 nucleotides align to TRBD1. Germline CDR1 and CDR2: SGHNT and YYREEE (reference sequence). This CDR3 region has 14 residues. The V and J ends lost 7 bases and 5 bases, in that order; junction bases with no gene match: 8. CDR3 coding DNA: TGTGCCAGCCGCTGGGACAGGGGTGGGGAGACCCAGTACTTC. Translation gives CASRWDRGGETQYF.

The chain carries TRBV27 and TRBJ2-7, with 7 positions matching TRBD1. The CDR3 runs to 14 residues. The V and J ends lost 7 bases and 1 base, in that order; junction bases with no gene match: 7. Per the germline V gene, CDR1 is MNHEY and CDR2 is SMNVEV (reference sequence). CDR3 in amino acids: CASMLGQTSYEQYF. CDR3 nucleotides: TGTGCCAGCATGTTGGGACAGACGTCCTACGAGCAGTACTTC.

This clone was recorded only once. J is TRBJ2-3 and V is TRBV19; D is undetermined. Trimming left V 3 bases short and J 6 bases short, with 10 bases between. Germline V gene data show CDR1 as LNHDA and CDR2 as SQIVND (reference sequence). This CDR3 region has 13 residues. CDR3 DNA: TGTGCCAGTAGTATCTCCGGTCGGGATACGCAGTATTTT. Encoded protein: CASSISGRDTQYF.

The chain joins TRBV4-2 to TRBJ1-2; D may be TRBD1 (5 bases). V dropped 1 base and J dropped 3 bases, with 21 bases sitting between them. The CDR3 is made up of 18 amino acids. In germline, CDR1 is LGHNA, CDR2 YNFKEQ. The chain's CDR3 is CASSQVGFQGIGDYGYTF. The CDR3, as DNA: TGTGCCAGCAGCCAAGTCGGCTTTCAGGGTATTGGGGACTATGGCTACACCTTC.

The rearrangement joins TRBV10-1 to TRBJ2-7; perhaps TRBD2 as D (6 bases). V was clipped by 2 bases and J by 7 bases, with 9 bases between them. CDR3 length: 12 residues. The germline V gene has CDR1 WNHNN and CDR2 SYGVQD (reference sequence). The CDR3 is CASSEAGREQYF. The CDR3 DNA is TGCGCCAGCAGTGAGGCAGGGAGGGAGCAGTACTTC.

This chain links TRBV11-2 with TRBJ1-1, with D perhaps TRBD1 (5 bases). CDR3 length: 12 amino acids. V gave up 7 bases and J gave up 5 bases, with 11 bases separating them. The germline gives CDR1 SGHAT, CDR2 FQNNGV. The DNA of the CDR3 is TGTGCCAGCACCCATGGGGGGACTGAAGCTTTCTTT. Translation: CASTHGGTEAFF. The full variable domain, in which reference TRBV11-2 and TRBJ1-1 provide the parts outside the CDR3, is EAGVAQSPRYKIIEKRQSVAFWCNPISGHATLYWYQQILGQGPKLLIQFQNNGVVDDSQLPKDRFSAERLKGVDSTLKIQPAKLEDSAVYLCASTHGGTEAFFGQGTRLTVV.

This clone was observed a few times. The rearrangement uses TRBV7-6 and TRBJ2-6; tentatively, D is TRBD1 (5 bases). V was clipped by 8 bases and J by 0 bases, with 8 bases between them. The germline gives CDR1 SGHVS, CDR2 FNYEAQ. This CDR3 spans 14 amino acids. Here the CDR3 DNA reads TGTGCCAGCTCTCAGGGCTCTGGGGCCAACGTCCTGACTTTC. Residues: CASSQGSGANVLTF.

The CDR3: CASSPPTTYNEQFF. The CDR3, as DNA: TGTGCCAGCTCACCACCTACTACCTACAATGAGCAGTTCTTC. The chain uses TRBV18 and TRBJ2-1, with no clear D. With 0 bases removed from V and 2 bases from J, the gap between germline ends came to 5 bases. Germline CDR1 and CDR2: KGHSH and LQKENI. This CDR3 has 14 residues.

On this clone itself: A junction end diverges from the germline sequence, so it may reflect a read error. V is TRBV10-1 and J is TRBJ1-1; 8 bases are a match to TRBD1. Germline V gives CDR1 WNHNN, CDR2 SYGVQD (reference sequence). There are 12 residues in the CDR3. The CDR3 DNA reads as TGCGTCAGCAGCGCTGGACAGGGAGACGCTTTCTTT. This sequence encodes CVSSAGQGDAFF.

There are a few counts of this clone. The chain uses TRBV19 and TRBJ1-1, with D possibly TRBD1 on 5 matching bases. Germline V gene data show CDR1 as LNHDA and CDR2 as SQIVND (reference sequence). The CDR3 extends over 15 amino acids. Trimming removed 6 bases at V and 0 bases at J, with 14 bases between. This CDR3 is CASRSRPGMNTEAFF. CDR3 sequence (DNA): TGTGCCAGTAGATCCCGGCCAGGGATGAACACTGAAGCTTTCTTT. Combining the CDR3 with reference TRBV19 and TRBJ1-1 gives the whole variable domain DGGITQSPKYLFRKEGQNVTLSCEQNLNHDAMYWYRQDPGQGLRLIYYSQIVNDFQKGDIAEGYSVSREKKESFPLTVTSAQKNPTAFYLCASRSRPGMNTEAFFGQGTRLTVV.

The CDR3 DNA reads TGTGCCAGCTCAACACGCATGGGGAGGGTCCAGTACTTC. Translated, it gives CASSTRMGRVQYF. The rearrangement uses TRBV18 and TRBJ2-4, with TRBD2 identical over 7 bases. This CDR3 is 13 amino acids long. J gave up 13 bases and V 5 bases, and 11 bases lay outside the gene matches. Germline V gives CDR1 KGHSH, CDR2 LQKENI.

Concerning this clone itself: Mismatch with germline at one junction end may stem from a read error. The rearrangement uses TRBV19 and TRBJ2-3, with D unresolved. Germline CDR1 LNHDA, CDR2 SQIVND (reference sequence). The CDR3 sequence is 14 residues long. This CDR3 is CASSTIPSTDTQYF. The CDR3 DNA reads as TGTGCTAGTAGTACTATCCCTAGCACAGATACGCAGTATTTT.

This chain links TRBV7-6 with TRBJ1-1; 7 bases line up with TRBD1. Germline CDR1 is SGHVS and CDR2 is FNYEAQ. Trimming cost V 3 bases and J 5 bases; bases outside gene matches: 6. This CDR3 is 14 amino acids long. CDR3 in amino acids: CASSLNRGITEAFF. In DNA, the CDR3 is TGTGCCAGCAGCTTGAACAGGGGCATTACTGAAGCTTTCTTT.

The chain uses TRBV19 and TRBJ1-2; 8 positions agree with TRBD1. The junction had 9 bases not matched to a gene; V was cut back by 4 bases and J by 11 bases. The CDR3 length is 13 residues. Germline lookup yields CDR1 LNHDA and CDR2 SQIVND (reference sequence). The CDR3 region is CASSNRDRGGYTF. The CDR3 nucleotides are TGTGCCAGTAGTAACCGAGACAGGGGAGGATACACCTTC. Complete variable domain (other parts from reference TRBV19 and TRBJ1-2): DGGITQSPKYLFRKEGQNVTLSCEQNLNHDAMYWYRQDPGQGLRLIYYSQIVNDFQKGDIAEGYSVSREKKESFPLTVTSAQKNPTAFYLCASSNRDRGGYTFGSGTRLTVV.

This clone is a singleton in its sample. J is TRBJ2-7 and V is TRBV29-1; 7 bases map to TRBD1. This CDR3 has 12 amino acids. Unmatched junction bases numbered 4, after V lost 7 bases and J lost 1 base. Germline V gene data show CDR1 as SQVTM and CDR2 as ANQGSEA. The CDR3 sequence is CSAGDRSYEQYF. The DNA for the CDR3 is TGCAGCGCAGGGGACAGATCCTACGAGCAGTACTTC.